The clone carrying this TCR beta chain was detected many times. This sample is part of a study of T cells in Graves' hyperthyroidism and ophthalmopathy. TCR beta CDR3 regions were amplified from RNA transcripts. HTBI primers were employed in a first-round RT-PCR of the TCR CDR3. TCRdb reprocessed the multiplex PCR reads with MiXCR, giving one entry per CDR3 protein. The table lists more than 500,000 distinct CDR3 sequences, 15% to 20% of them singletons. The V gene's germline CDR1 is SNHLY and CDR2 FYNNEI. The CDR3 contains 14 residues. V shed 8 bases and J 3 bases; nucleotides not matched to a gene: 4.

Input material: blood. This TCR was recovered from a woman aged 30 to 39 with Graves' ophthalmopathy. This sequence joins TRBV2 and TRBJ2-1, with 10 bases identical to TRBD2. The CDR3 spells CASLKREGYNEQFF. CDR3 coding DNA: TGTGCCAGCCTGAAGCGGGAGGGCTACAATGAGCAGTTCTTC.